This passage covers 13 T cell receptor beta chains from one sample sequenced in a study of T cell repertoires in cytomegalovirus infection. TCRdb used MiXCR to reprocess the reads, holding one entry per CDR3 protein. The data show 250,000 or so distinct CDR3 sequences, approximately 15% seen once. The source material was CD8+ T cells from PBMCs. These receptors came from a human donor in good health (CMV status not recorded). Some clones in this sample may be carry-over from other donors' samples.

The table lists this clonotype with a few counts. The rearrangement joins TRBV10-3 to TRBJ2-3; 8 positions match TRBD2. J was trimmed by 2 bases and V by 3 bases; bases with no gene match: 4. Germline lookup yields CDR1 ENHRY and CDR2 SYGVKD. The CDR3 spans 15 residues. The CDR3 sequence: CAISDARGDTDTQYF. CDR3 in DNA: TGTGCCATCAGTGATGCGCGGGGGGACACAGATACGCAGTATTTT.

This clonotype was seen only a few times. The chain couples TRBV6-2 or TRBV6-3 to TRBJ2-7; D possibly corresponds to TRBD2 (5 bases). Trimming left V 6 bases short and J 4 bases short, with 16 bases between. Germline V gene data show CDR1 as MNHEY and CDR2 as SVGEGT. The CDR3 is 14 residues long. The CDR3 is CASSRTFGVYEQYF. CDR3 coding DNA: TGTGCCAGCAGCCGTACATTCGGGGTATACGAGCAGTACTTC.

This chain's CDR3 is CASSAEGDVDTDTQYF. The CDR3 bases are TGTGCCAGCAGCGCAGAGGGAGACGTAGACACAGATACGCAGTATTTT. The J gene is TRBJ2-3, the V gene TRBV7-6; D possibly corresponds to TRBD2 (5 bases). Per germline, CDR1 SGHVS and CDR2 FNYEAQ. V shed 5 bases and J shed 2 bases, with 17 bases lying between them. The length of the CDR3 is 16 residues. Variable domain in full (rest from reference TRBV7-6 and TRBJ2-3): GAGVSQSPRYKVTKRGQDVALRCDPISGHVSLYWYRQALGQGPEFLTYFNYEAQQDKSGLPNDRFSAERPEGSISTLTIQRTEQRDSAMYRCASSAEGDVDTDTQYFGPGTRLTVL.

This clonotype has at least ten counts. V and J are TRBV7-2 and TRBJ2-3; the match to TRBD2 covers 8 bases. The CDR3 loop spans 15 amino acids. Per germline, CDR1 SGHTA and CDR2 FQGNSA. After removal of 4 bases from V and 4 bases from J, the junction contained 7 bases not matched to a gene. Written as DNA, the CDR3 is TGTGCCAGCAGCTCCTTAGCGGGGAGCGCAGATACGCAGTATTTT. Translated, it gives CASSSLAGSADTQYF. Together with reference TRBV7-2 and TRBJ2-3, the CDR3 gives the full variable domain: GAGVSQSPSNKVTEKGKDVELRCDPISGHTALYWYRQSLGQGLEFLIYFQGNSAPDKSGLPSDRFSAERTGGSVSTLTIQRTQQEDSAVYLCASSSLAGSADTQYFGPGTRLTVL.

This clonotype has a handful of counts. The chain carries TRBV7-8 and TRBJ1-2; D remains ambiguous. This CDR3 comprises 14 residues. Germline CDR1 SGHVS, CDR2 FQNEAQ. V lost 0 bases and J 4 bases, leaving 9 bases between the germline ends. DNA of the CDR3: TGTGCCAGCAGCTTAGCGGCAGCCGCCTATGGCTACACCTTC. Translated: CASSLAAAAYGYTF.

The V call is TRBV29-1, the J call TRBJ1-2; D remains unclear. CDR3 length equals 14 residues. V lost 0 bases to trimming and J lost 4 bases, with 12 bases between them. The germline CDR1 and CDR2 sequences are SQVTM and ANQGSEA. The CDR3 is CSVEDLGYGYGYTF. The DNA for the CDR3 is TGCAGCGTTGAAGATCTGGGATATGGCTATGGCTACACCTTC.

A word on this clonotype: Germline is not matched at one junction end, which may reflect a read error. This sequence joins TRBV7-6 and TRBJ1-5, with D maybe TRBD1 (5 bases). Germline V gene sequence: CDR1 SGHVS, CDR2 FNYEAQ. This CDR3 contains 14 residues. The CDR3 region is CTSSSRAGHQPQHF. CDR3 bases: TGTACCAGCAGTAGTCGGGCAGGGCATCAGCCCCAGCATTTT.

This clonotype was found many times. The CDR3 loop reads CASSSVMNTGELFF. DNA of the CDR3: TGTGCCAGCAGCTCAGTCATGAACACCGGGGAGCTGTTTTTT. The J gene is TRBJ2-2, the V gene TRBV7-2; no definite D call. CDR1 is SGHTA and CDR2 is FQGNSA in the germline V gene. The ends were cut back, 4 bases at V and 1 base at J, with 7 bases in the middle. The CDR3 loop spans 14 amino acids.

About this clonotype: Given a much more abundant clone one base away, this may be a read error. The CDR3 reads CASEDRGNDEKFF. CDR3 coding DNA: TGTGCCAGCGAAGACAGGGGGAACGATGAGAAGTTCTTC. V and J are TRBV6-6 and TRBJ2-1, with 9 bases aligning to TRBD1. Germline V lookup: CDR1 MNHNY, CDR2 SVGAGI (reference sequence). The CDR3 runs to 13 residues.

The CDR3 DNA follows: TGTGCCAGCAGCTTGGTTTCCGGGACAGGAGGTCTTCCTAACTATGGCTACACCTTC. Amino acids: CASSLVSGTGGLPNYGYTF. The gene calls are TRBV5-6 and TRBJ1-2; the match to TRBD1 covers 8 bases. The germline V gene has CDR1 SGHDT and CDR2 YYEEEE. The CDR3 runs 19 residues. V shed 0 bases, J shed 0 bases, and the junction held 13 bases outside the gene matches.

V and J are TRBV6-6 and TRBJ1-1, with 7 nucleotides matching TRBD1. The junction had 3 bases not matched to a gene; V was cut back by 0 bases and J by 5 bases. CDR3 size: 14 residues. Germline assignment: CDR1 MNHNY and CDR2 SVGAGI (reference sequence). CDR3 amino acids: CASSYSGQPTEAFF. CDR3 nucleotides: TGTGCCAGCAGTTACTCGGGACAGCCAACTGAAGCTTTCTTT.

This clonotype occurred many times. The CDR3 DNA sequence: TGTGCCAGCAGCCCGGGGGGTCACGAGCAGTACTTC. Protein product: CASSPGGHEQYF. The chain recombines TRBV5-4 with TRBJ2-7, with 7 bases aligning to TRBD2. The J segment lost 5 bases and the V segment lost 4 bases, leaving 3 bases of the junction unmatched. This CDR3 region has 12 residues. Germline CDR1 is SGHNT and CDR2 is YYREEE (reference sequence).

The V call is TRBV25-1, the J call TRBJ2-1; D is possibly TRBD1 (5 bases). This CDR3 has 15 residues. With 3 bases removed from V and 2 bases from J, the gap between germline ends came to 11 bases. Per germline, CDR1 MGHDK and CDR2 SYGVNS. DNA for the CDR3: TGTGCCAGCAGTGACCCCCAGGGTCCCTACAATGAGCAGTTCTTC. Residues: CASSDPQGPYNEQFF.